A selection of T cell receptor beta chains follows, all from one sample in a study of a mutant IDH1 vaccine in newly diagnosed glioma. No cognate antigen is known for these TCRs. The method was immunoSEQ multiplex PCR; TCRdb's version includes in-frame clones alone and lacks a portion of them. The sample carries some 50,000 clones, roughly 83% recorded once. The input for sequencing was PBMCs, taken from a glioma patient whose treatment included an IDH1 peptide vaccine. These receptor sequences come from a woman between 25 and 40 years old with glioma. Some clones in this sample may be carry-over from other donors' samples. Each CDR3 is given with its conserved first and last residue. Fields, in order: V gene, CDR3 protein.

>TRBV7-9
CASSSSRTGARHTGYTF
>TRBV5-1
CASSEGGRSYNEQFF
>TRBV2
CASRRDLSGQPQHF
>TRBV30
CAPNQPQHF
>TRBV7-9
CASREPGQGASGANVLTF
>TRBV5-6
CASSSTAYGANVLTF
>TRBV6-1
CASSAPGTANQPQHF
>TRBV7-9
CASSTTGSAYEQYF
>TRBV13
CASSLGRGQPNPNYGYTF
>TRBV28
CASSLGRETYEQYF
>TRBV6-5
CASSYSGSGNTIYF
>TRBV19
CASSIGGLAGLWDTQYF
>TRBV6-5
CASSYSWQGNQPQHF
>TRBV13
CASSTTGANTEAFF
>TRBV2
CASSVQGALEQYF
>TRBV6-5
CASSYSPHVRGNEQFF
>TRBV9
CASSPRGGTYEQYF
>TRBV7-9
CASSPQTVNTEAFF
>TRBV27
CASSIHRGQNTEAFF
>TRBV10-3
CAIRRGVEGRNTIYF
>TRBV5-1
CASSLAGTGSTSKVNEQFF